A selection of T cell receptor beta chains follows, all from one sample in a study of CD8 T cells in Susac syndrome. TCRdb recomputed calls from the immunoSEQ multiplex PCR reads with MiXCR, one row per CDR3 protein. The data contain 110,000 to 150,000 distinct CDR3 sequences, over 85% of them seen just once; the ten biggest clones take up approximately 0.3%. The specimen sequenced was CD8+ T cells from PBMCs. The origin of the receptors is a human donor in good health. CDR3s include the opening cysteine and the closing phenylalanine or tryptophan. The order of the fields is V gene, CDR3 protein.

TRBV20-1	CSARDPQREYNEQFF
TRBV27	CASSLSSRAPYEQYF
TRBV29-1	CSVFSQDSGANVLTF
TRBV29-1	CSVEDAGGPRYNEQFF
TRBV9	CASSNGRNQPQHF
TRBV12-3/TRBV12-4	CASSRRTERAQHF
TRBV6-5	CASSYAQGKSSTDTQYF
TRBV24-1	CATSDRNSLRHSYNEQFF
TRBV28	CASSFQGGNYGYTF
TRBV7-7	CASSVLAGDNEQFF
TRBV4-3	CASSQDRVAAEQYF
TRBV7-2	CASSLGGPAYEQYF
TRBV27	CATHGPPNTGELFF
TRBV30	CARRDYNEQFF
TRBV12-5	CASGWGLAGETQYF
TRBV29-1	CSVEEWGQNYGYTF
TRBV5-4	CASSAGGLNTEAFF
TRBV14	CASVPSSGSDYEQFF
TRBV3-1	CASSHGPSDNTGELFF
TRBV6-2/TRBV6-3	CASGATGLNTEAFF
TRBV28	CASSSTGTGREKLFF
TRBV30	CAWLNGTSENEQFF
TRBV4-3	CASSSGGGGYNEQFF
TRBV28	CASSDTRNTEAFF